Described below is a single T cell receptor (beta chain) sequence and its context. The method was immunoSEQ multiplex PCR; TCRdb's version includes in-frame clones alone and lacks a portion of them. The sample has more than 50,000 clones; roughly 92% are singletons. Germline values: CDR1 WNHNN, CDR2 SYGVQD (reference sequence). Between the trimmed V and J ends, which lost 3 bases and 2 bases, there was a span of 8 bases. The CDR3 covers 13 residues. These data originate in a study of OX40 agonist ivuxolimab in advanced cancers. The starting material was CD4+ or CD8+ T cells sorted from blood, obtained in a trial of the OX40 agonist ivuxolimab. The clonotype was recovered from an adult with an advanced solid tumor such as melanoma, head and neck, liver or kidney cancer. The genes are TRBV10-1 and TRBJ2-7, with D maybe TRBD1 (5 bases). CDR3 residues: CASSDLQAYEQYF. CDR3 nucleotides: TGCGCCAGCAGTGATCTACAGGCCTACGAGCAGTACTTC.